Listed below are T cell receptor beta chains from one sample, sequenced in a study of control samples from healthy donors and cancer patients. TCRdb keeps only in-frame clones here, not all; method: immunoSEQ multiplex PCR. The table lists roughly 130,000 clones, around 90% of them singletons, with roughly 8.6% in the top ten. The sequencing input was blood. All receptors derive from a man between 18 and 29 years old in good health. Each CDR3 is given with its conserved first and last residue. The order of the fields is CDR3 length, J gene, V gene, D gene, clone size, CDR3 protein, CDR3 DNA. D genes are given only for firm matches. A row's size may be missing; if present it is once, few, many or a size class.

16	TRBJ1-2	TRBV6-5	TRBD1	.	CASSYSRGQLNYGYTF	TGTGCCAGCAGTTACTCGAGGGGACAGCTTAACTATGGCTACACCTTC
13	TRBJ1-1	TRBV6-1	.	.	CASSESENTEAFF	TGTGCCAGCAGTGAGTCGGAAAACACTGAAGCTTTCTTT
16	TRBJ2-5	TRBV5-1	.	.	CASSPPNQGIQETQYF	TGCGCCAGCAGCCCGCCGAACCAGGGGATACAAGAGACCCAGTACTTC
15	TRBJ2-3	TRBV7-9	.	.	CASSSSVLGTDTQYF	TGTGCCAGCAGCTCTTCAGTACTTGGCACAGATACGCAGTATTTT
12	TRBJ1-1	TRBV7-8	.	.	CASSLQRTEAFF	TGTGCCAGCAGCCTCCAGCGGACTGAAGCTTTCTTT
18	TRBJ1-5	TRBV4-1	.	.	CASSQDPGQFSSNQPQHF	TGCGCCAGCAGCCAAGATCCAGGACAGTTTTCTAGCAATCAGCCCCAGCATTTT
20	TRBJ1-1	TRBV21-1	.	.	CASSTPLGRLLEDRNTEAFF	TGTGCCAGCAGCACACCCCTAGGAAGGTTGCTGGAGGACCGGAACACTGAAGCTTTCTTT
14	TRBJ2-5	TRBV2	.	.	CASSDRVAGETQYF	TGTGCCAGCAGTGATAGGGTAGCAGGGGAGACCCAGTACTTC
14	TRBJ1-4	TRBV18	.	.	CASSPLATNEKLFF	TGTGCCAGCTCACCACTCGCAACTAATGAAAAACTGTTTTTT
13	TRBJ1-4	TRBV2	.	.	CASSGRPNEKLFF	TGTGCCAGCAGTGGACGGCCAAATGAAAAACTGTTTTTT
14	TRBJ1-1	TRBV29-1	.	.	CSVVQVPLNTEAFF	TGCAGCGTTGTACAGGTCCCCCTGAACACTGAAGCTTTCTTT
17	TRBJ1-6	TRBV7-3	.	.	CASSKDLSGRKLPPLHF	TGTGCCAGCAGCAAAGACCTGTCCGGGAGAAAATTACCACCCCTCCACTTT
14	TRBJ2-3	TRBV5-1	TRBD2	.	CASSGGVATDTQYF	TGCGCCAGCAGCGGGGGGGTCGCCACAGATACGCAGTATTTT
12	TRBJ1-1	TRBV5-1	.	few	CASSSLGTEAFF	TGCGCCAGCAGCTCCCTTGGCACTGAAGCTTTCTTT
15	TRBJ1-4	TRBV2	.	.	CASSLGRATNEKLFF	TGTGCCAGCAGCCTCGGACGGGCAACTAATGAAAAACTGTTTTTT
13	TRBJ1-3	TRBV6-5	.	.	CATSDSSGNTIYF	TGTGCCACTTCAGATAGCTCTGGAAACACCATATATTTT
17	TRBJ1-6	TRBV2	TRBD1	.	CASSGGQGSSYNSPLHF	TGTGCCAGCAGCGGGGGACAGGGGAGCTCCTATAATTCACCCCTCCACTTT
15	TRBJ1-2	TRBV4-2	.	.	CASSQAQGTNYGYTF	TGTGCCAGCAGCCAAGCTCAGGGAACTAACTATGGCTACACCTTC
15	TRBJ1-2	TRBV9	.	.	CASSVEYVGDYGYTF	TGTGCCAGCAGCGTAGAGTATGTGGGTGACTATGGCTACACCTTC
14	TRBJ2-7	TRBV4-1	TRBD1	.	CASRPRQGAYEQYF	TGCGCCAGCAGGCCTAGACAGGGGGCTTATGAGCAGTACTTC
12	TRBJ1-5	TRBV10-3	.	.	CAISEHREVQHF	TGTGCCATCAGTGAGCATAGGGAGGTGCAGCATTTT
12	TRBJ2-7	TRBV13	.	.	CASSLGGYEQYF	TGTGCCAGCAGCTTGGGGGGCTACGAGCAGTACTTC
16	TRBJ2-7	TRBV13	.	few	CASSLGPAGALGEQYF	TGTGCCAGCAGCTTAGGCCCCGCAGGGGCCCTAGGGGAGCAGTACTTC